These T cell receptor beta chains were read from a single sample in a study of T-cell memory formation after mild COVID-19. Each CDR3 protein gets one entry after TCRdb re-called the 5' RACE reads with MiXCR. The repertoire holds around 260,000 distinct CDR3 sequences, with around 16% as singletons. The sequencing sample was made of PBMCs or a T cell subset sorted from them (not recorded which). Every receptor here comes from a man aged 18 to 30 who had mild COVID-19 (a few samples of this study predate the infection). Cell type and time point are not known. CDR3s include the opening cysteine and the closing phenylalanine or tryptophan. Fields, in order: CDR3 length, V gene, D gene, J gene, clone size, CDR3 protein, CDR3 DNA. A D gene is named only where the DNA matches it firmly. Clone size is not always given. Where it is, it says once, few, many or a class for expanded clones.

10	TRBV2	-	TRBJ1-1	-	CASIRVEAFF	TGTGCCAGCATAAGAGTTGAAGCTTTCTTT
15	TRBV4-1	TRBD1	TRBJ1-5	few	CASSQGRQGPQPQHF	TGCGCCAGCAGCCAAGGTAGACAGGGGCCTCAGCCCCAGCATTTT
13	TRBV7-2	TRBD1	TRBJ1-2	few	CASSSGGNYGYTF	TGTGCCAGCAGCTCAGGGGGCAACTATGGCTACACCTTC
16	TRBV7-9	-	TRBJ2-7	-	CASSLGGPDSFYEQYF	TGTGCCAGCAGCTTAGGGGGGCCGGACAGTTTCTACGAGCAGTACTTC
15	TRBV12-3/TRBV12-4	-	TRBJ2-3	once	CASSLGRGRADTQYF	TGTGCCAGCAGTTTGGGCAGGGGTCGCGCAGATACGCAGTATTTT
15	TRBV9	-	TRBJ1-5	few	CASSVEWSSNQPQHF	TGTGCCAGCAGCGTAGAATGGTCTAGCAATCAGCCCCAGCATTTT
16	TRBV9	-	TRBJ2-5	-	CASSPPERPWGETQYF	TGTGCCAGCAGCCCTCCTGAAAGACCATGGGGAGAGACCCAGTACTTC
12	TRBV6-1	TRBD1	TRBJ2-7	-	CATTGQIYEQYF	TGTGCCACCACGGGACAGATCTACGAGCAGTACTTC
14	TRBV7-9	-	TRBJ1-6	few	CASSLPPEGSPLHF	TGTGCCAGCAGCTTACCGCCAGAAGGTTCACCCCTCCACTTT
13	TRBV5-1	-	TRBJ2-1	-	CASSFAPRNEQFF	TGCGCCAGCAGCTTCGCCCCCCGAAATGAGCAGTTCTTC
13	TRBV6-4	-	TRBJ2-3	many	CASSNRGTDTQYF	TGTGCCAGCAGCAACAGGGGCACAGATACGCAGTATTTT
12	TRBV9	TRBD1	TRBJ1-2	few	CASSLRTGGYTF	TGTGCCAGCAGCCTTCGGACAGGGGGCTACACCTTC
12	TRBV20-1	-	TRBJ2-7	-	CSASREPYEQYF	TGCAGTGCTAGCCGGGAGCCTTACGAGCAGTACTTC
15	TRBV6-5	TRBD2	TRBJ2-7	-	CASSYLPSGGYEQYF	TGTGCCAGCAGTTACCTGCCTAGCGGGGGCTACGAGCAGTACTTC
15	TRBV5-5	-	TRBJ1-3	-	CASSRYLASGNTIYF	TGTGCCAGCAGTAGATATTTAGCCTCTGGAAACACCATATATTTT
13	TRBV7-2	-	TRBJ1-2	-	CASSWGSNYGYTF	TGTGCCAGCAGCTGGGGTTCCAACTATGGCTACACCTTC